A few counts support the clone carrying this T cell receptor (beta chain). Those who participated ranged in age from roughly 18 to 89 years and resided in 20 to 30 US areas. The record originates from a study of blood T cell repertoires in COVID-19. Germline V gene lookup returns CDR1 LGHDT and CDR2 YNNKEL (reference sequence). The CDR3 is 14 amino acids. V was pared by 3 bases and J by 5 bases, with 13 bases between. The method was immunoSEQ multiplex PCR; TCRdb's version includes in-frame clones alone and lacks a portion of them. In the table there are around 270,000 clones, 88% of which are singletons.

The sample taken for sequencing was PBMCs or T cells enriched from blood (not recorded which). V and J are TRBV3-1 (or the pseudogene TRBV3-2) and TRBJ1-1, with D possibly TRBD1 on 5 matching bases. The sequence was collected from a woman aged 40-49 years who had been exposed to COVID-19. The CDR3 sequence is CASSHQGGKTEAFF. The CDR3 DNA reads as TGTGCCAGCAGCCACCAGGGAGGGAAGACTGAAGCTTTCTTT.